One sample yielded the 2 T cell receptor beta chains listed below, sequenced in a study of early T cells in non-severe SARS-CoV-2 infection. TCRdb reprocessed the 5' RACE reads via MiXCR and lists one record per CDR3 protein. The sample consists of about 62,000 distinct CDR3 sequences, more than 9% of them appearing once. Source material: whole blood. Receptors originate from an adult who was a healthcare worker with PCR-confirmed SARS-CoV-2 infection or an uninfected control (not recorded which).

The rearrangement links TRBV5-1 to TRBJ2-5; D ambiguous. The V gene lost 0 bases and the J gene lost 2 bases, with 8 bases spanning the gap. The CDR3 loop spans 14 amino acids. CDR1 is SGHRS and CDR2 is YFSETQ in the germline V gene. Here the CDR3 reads CASSLGAVQETQYF. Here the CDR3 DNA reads TGCGCCAGCAGCTTGGGGGCAGTTCAAGAGACCCAGTACTTC.

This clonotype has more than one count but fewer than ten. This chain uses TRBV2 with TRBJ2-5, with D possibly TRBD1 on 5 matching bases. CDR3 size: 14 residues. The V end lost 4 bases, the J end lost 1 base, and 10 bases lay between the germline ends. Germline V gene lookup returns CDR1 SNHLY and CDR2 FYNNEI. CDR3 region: CASSVLTAQETQYF. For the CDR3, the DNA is TGTGCCAGCAGTGTTTTGACAGCCCAAGAGACCCAGTACTTC.